This TCR beta chain was sequenced for a study of blood T cell repertoires in COVID-19. Study context: Whether acute or convalescent, the COVID-19 samples came from the United States, Italy and Spain. Sample material is recorded as cDNA or gDNA derived from T cells, B-cell-depleted T cells, or PBMCs.

CDR1 and CDR2 from the germline V gene are LNHNV and YYDKDF (reference sequence). After removal of 5 bases from V and 6 bases from J, the junction contained 4 bases not matched to a gene. The CDR3 totals 14 residues. As processed by the authors: Amplification with reference gene primers provided the estimates of nucleated cell counts. Measured with immunoSEQ multiplex PCR; TCRdb has only the in-frame clones, and not every one. V and J calls and clone size are copied from that table; D and trimming were computed from the DNA. This sample yields approximately 150,000 clones, of which less than 85% are seen a single time; about 18% belongs to the top ten.

Specimen: peripheral blood. The TCR comes from a woman over 75 with acute or convalescent COVID-19. This chain uses TRBV15 with TRBJ2-1; 10 bases are a match to TRBD2. The CDR3 nucleotides are TGTGCCACCAGCGGCGGACTAGCGGCCAATGAGCAGTTCTTC. This codes for CATSGGLAANEQFF.